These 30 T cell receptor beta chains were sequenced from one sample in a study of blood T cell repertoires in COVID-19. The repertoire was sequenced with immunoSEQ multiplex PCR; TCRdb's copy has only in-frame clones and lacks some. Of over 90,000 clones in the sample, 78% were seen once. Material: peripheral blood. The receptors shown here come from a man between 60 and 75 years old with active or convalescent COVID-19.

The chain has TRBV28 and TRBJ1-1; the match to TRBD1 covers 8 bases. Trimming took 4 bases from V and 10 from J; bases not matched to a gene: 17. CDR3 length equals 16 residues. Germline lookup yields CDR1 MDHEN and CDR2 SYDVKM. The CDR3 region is CASSSRTGRTPMVAFF. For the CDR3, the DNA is TGTGCCAGCAGTTCCCGGACAGGGCGGACCCCCATGGTAGCTTTCTTT. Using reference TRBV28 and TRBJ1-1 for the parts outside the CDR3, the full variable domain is DVKVTQSSRYLVKRTGEKVFLECVQDMDHENMFWYRQDPGLGLRLIYFSYDVKMKEKGDIPEGYSVSREKKERFSLILESASTNQTSMYLCASSSRTGRTPMVAFFGQGTRLTVV.

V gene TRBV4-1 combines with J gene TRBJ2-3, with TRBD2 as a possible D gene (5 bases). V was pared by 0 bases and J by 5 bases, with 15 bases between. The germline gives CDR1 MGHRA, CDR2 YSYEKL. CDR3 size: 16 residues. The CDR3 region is CASSQDRPTRGDTQYF. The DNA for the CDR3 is TGCGCCAGCAGCCAAGATCGCCCGACCCGGGGAGATACGCAGTATTTT.

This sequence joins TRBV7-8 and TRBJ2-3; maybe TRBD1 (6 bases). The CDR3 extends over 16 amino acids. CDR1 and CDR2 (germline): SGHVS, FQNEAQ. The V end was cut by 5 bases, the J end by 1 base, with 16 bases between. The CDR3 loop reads CASSRIGTTRTDTQYF. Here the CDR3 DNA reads TGTGCCAGCAGCCGAATCGGGACAACTCGCACAGATACGCAGTATTTT.

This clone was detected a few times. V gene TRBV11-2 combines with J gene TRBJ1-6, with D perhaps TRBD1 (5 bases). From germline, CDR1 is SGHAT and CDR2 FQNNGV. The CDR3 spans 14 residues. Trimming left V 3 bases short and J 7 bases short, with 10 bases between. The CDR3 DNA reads TGTGCCAGCAGCTTGGGGGGACCGAATTCACCCCTCCACTTT. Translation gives CASSLGGPNSPLHF.

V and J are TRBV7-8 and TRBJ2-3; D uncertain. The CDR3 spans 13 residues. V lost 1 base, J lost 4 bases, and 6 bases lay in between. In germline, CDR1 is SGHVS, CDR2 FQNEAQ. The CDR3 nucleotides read TGTGCCAGCAGCTTAGGGCGGTCAGATACGCAGTATTTT. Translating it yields CASSLGRSDTQYF.

CDR3 in amino acids: CASSPQGFNYGYTF. In nucleotides, the CDR3 is TGTGCCAGCAGCCCCCAGGGATTTAACTATGGCTACACCTTC. The J gene is TRBJ1-2, the V gene TRBV7-2, with D perhaps matching TRBD1 (5 bases). Germline values: CDR1 SGHTA, CDR2 FQGNSA. Trimming pared 5 bases from V and 1 base from J, leaving 11 bases between. This CDR3 region has 14 residues.

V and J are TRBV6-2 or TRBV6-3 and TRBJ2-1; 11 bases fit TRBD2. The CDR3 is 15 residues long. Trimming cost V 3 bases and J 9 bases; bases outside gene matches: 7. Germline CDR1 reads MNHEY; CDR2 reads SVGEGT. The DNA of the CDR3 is TGTGCCAGCAGTTATATCGGACTAGCGGGTGGTGAGCAGTTCTTC. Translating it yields CASSYIGLAGGEQFF.

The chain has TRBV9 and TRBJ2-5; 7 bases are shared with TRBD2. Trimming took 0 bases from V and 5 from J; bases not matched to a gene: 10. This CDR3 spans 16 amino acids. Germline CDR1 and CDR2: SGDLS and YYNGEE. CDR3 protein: CASSVAIGRAQETQYF. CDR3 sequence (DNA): TGTGCCAGCAGCGTAGCGATTGGGAGGGCCCAGGAGACCCAGTACTTC.

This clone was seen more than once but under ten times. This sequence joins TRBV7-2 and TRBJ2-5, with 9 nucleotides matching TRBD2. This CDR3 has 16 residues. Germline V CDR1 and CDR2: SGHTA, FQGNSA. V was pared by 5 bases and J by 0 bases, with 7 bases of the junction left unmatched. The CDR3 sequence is CASSPGLAAYQETQYF. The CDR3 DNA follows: TGTGCCAGCAGCCCGGGACTAGCTGCGTACCAAGAGACCCAGTACTTC.

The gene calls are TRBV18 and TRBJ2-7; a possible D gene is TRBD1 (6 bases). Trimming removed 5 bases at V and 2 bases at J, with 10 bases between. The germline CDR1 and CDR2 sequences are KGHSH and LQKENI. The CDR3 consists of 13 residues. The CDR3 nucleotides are TGTGCCAGCTCATGGGCAGGGGCCTACGAGCAGTACTTC. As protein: CASSWAGAYEQYF.

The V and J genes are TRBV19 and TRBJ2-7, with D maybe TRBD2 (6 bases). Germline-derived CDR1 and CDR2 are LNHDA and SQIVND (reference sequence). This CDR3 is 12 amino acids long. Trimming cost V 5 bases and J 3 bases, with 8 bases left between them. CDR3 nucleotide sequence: TGTGCCAGTAGTTCGGGGGTCTACGAGCAGTACTTC. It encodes CASSSGVYEQYF.

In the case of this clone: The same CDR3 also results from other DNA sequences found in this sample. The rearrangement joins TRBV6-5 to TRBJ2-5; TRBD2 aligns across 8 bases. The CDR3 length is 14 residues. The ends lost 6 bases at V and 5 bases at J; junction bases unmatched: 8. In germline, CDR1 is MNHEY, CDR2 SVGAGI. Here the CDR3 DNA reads TGTGCCAGCAGCCCCGTAGCGGGGTGGGAGACCCAGTACTTC. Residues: CASSPVAGWETQYF.

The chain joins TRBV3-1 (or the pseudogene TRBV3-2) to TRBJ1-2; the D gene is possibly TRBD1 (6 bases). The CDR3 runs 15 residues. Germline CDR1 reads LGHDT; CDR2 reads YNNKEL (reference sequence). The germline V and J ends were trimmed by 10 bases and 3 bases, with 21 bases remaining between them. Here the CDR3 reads CATWLRGGADYGYTF. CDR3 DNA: TGTGCCACTTGGTTGCGGGGGGGCGCCGACTATGGCTACACCTTC.

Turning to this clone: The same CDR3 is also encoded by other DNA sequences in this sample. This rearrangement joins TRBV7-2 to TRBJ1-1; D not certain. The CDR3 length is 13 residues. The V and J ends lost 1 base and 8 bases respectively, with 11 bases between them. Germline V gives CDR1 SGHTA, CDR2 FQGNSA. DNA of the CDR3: TGTGCCAGCAGCTTAGGCGGGCGGACCGAAGCTTTCTTT. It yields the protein CASSLGGRTEAFF.

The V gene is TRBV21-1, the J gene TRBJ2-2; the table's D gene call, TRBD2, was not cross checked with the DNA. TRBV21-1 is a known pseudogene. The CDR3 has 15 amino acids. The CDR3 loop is CASKTSGSNTGELFF. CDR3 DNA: TGTGCCAGCAAGACTAGCGGATCGAACACCGGGGAGCTGTTTTTT.

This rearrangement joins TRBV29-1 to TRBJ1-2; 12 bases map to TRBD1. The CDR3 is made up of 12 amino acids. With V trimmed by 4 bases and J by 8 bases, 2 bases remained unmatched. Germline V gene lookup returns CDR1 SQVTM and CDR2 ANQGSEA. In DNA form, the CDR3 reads TGCAGCGTTGGGGACAGGGGGCTAGGCTACACCTTC. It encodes CSVGDRGLGYTF.

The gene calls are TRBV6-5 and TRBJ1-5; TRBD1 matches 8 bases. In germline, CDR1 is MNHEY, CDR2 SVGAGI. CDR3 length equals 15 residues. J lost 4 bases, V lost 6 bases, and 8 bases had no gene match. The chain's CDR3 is CASRLTGVSNQPQHF. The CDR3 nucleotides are TGTGCCAGCAGGTTGACAGGGGTTTCGAATCAGCCCCAGCATTTT.

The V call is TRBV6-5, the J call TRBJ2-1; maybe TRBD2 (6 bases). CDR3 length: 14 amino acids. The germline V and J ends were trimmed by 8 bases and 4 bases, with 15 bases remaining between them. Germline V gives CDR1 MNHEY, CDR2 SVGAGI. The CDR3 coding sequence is TGTGCCAGCCTCCCCGACGGGAGTTACAATGAGCAGTTCTTC. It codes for CASLPDGSYNEQFF.

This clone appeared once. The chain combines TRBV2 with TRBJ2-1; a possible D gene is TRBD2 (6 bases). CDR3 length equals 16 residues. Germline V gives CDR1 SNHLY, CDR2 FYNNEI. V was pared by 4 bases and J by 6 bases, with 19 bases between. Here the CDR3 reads CASSAGLGGGGNEQFF. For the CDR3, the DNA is TGTGCCAGCAGTGCGGGGCTCGGTGGGGGAGGCAATGAGCAGTTCTTC.

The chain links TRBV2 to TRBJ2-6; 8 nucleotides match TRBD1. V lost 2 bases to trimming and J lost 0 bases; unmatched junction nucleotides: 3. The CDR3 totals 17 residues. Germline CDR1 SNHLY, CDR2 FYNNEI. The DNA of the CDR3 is TGTGCCAGCAGTGAACCGGGACAGGTCTCTGGGGCCAACGTCCTGACTTTC. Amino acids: CASSEPGQVSGANVLTF.

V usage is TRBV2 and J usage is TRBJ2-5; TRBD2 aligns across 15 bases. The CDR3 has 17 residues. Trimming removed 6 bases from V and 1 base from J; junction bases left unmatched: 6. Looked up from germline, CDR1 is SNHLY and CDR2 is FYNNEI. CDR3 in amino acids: CASRSGLAGGPQETQYF. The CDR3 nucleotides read TGTGCCAGCAGGAGTGGACTAGCGGGAGGGCCCCAAGAGACCCAGTACTTC.

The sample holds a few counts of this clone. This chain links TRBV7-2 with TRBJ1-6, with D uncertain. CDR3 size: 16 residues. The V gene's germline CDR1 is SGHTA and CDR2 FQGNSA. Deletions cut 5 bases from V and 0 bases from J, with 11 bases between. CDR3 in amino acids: CASSPYGSSYNSPLHF. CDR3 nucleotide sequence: TGTGCCAGCAGCCCATACGGGAGCTCCTATAATTCACCCCTCCACTTT.

CDR3 amino acids: CASSKGLADNEQFF. CDR3 in DNA: TGTGCCAGCAGCAAGGGACTAGCAGACAATGAGCAGTTCTTC. The V call is TRBV7-2, the J call TRBJ2-1; TRBD2 matches 9 bases. CDR1 SGHTA and CDR2 FQGNSA come from the germline V gene. V lost 5 bases and J lost 5; bases outside the gene matches: 4. The length of the CDR3 is 14 residues.

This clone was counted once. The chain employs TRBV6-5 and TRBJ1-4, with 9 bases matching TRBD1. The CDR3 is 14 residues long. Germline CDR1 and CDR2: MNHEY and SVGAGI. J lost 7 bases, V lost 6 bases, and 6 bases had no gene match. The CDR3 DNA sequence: TGTGCCAGCAGACAACAGGGGGCGCGTGAAAAACTGTTTTTT. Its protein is CASRQQGAREKLFF.

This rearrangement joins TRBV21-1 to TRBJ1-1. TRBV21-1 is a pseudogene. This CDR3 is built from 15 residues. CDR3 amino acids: CATYHKTGWDTEAFF. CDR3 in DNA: TGTGCCACCTACCACAAAACGGGGTGGGACACTGAAGCTTTCTTT.

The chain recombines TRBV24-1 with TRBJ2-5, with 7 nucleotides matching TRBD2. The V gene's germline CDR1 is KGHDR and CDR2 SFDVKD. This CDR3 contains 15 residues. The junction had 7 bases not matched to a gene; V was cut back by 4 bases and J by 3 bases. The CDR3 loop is CATSESSGLKETQYF. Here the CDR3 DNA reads TGTGCCACCAGTGAGTCGTCGGGACTAAAAGAGACCCAGTACTTC.

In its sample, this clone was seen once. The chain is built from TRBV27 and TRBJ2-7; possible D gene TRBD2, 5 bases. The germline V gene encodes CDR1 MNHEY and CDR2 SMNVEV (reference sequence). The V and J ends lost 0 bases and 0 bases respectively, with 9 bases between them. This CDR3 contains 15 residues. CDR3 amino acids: CASSLSASPSYEQYF. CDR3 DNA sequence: TGTGCCAGCAGTTTATCGGCTAGCCCCTCCTACGAGCAGTACTTC.

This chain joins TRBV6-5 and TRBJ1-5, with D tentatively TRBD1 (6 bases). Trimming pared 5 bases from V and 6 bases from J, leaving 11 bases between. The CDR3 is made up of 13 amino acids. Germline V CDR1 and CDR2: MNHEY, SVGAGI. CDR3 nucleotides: TGTGCCAGCAGTATCGTAGGGGGTCAGCCCCAGCATTTT. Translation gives CASSIVGGQPQHF.

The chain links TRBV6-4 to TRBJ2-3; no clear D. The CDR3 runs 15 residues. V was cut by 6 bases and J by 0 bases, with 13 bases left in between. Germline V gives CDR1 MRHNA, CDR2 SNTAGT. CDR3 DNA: TGTGCCAGCAGCCCTTATGGCGGTAGCACAGATACGCAGTATTTT. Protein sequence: CASSPYGGSTDTQYF.

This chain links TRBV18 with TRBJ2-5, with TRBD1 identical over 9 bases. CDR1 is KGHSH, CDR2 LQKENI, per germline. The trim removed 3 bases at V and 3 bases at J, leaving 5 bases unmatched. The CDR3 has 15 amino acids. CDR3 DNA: TGTGCCAGCTCACCGCGGACAGGGGTGGAAGAGACCCAGTACTTC. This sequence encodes CASSPRTGVEETQYF.